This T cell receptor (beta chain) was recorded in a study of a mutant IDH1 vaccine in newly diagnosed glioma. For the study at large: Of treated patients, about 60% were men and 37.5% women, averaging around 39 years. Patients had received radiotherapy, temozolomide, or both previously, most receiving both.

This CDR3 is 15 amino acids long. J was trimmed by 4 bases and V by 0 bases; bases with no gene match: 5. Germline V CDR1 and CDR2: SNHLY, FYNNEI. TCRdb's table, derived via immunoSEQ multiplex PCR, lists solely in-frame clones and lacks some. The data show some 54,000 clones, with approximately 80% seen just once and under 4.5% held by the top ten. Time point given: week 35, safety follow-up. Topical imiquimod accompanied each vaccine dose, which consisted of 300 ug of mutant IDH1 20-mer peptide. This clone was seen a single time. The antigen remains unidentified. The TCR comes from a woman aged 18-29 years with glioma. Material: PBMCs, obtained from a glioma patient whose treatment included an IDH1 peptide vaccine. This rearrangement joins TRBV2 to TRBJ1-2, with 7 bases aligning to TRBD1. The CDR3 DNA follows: TGTGCCAGCAGTGAAGCCAGGGGGGGCGGCTATGGCTACACCTTC. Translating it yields CASSEARGGGYGYTF.